The clone carrying this TCR beta chain was counted a few times. The junction had 3 bases not matched to a gene; V was cut back by 3 bases and J by 3 bases. The germline gives CDR1 SQVTM, CDR2 ANQGSEA. The CDR3 is made up of 13 amino acids. This record comes from a study of T cell changes during pregnancy in multiple sclerosis. TCRdb's copy holds only in-frame clones and misses some; the assay was immunoSEQ multiplex PCR. The sample contains 69,000 or so clones, approximately 91% of which appear only once. The origin of this receptor is a female donor with multiple sclerosis, enrolled in a pregnancy study. The V call is TRBV29-1, the J call TRBJ2-5, with 8 bases identical to TRBD1. Specimen: peripheral blood, collected in the third trimester of pregnancy. The CDR3 sequence: CSVEPGQEETQYF. The CDR3, as DNA: TGCAGCGTTGAGCCGGGACAGGAAGAGACCCAGTACTTC. The full variable domain, its missing parts supplied by reference TRBV29-1 and TRBJ2-5, is SAVISQKPSRDICQRGTSLTIQCQVDSQVTMMFWYRQQPGQSLTLIATANQGSEATYESGFVIDKFPISRPNLTFSTLTVSNMSPEDSSIYLCSVEPGQEETQYFGPGTRLLVL.